These 27 T cell receptor beta chains came from one sample sequenced in a study of T cell responses to AZD1222 COVID-19 vaccine. The assay was immunoSEQ multiplex PCR, and TCRdb's table has in-frame clones only and misses some. The sample lists under 95,000 clones; 85% to 90% were seen once. Material: peripheral blood, obtained 28 days after the second AZD1222 dose. The receptor source for this set is an adult who received the AZD1222 COVID-19 vaccine.

In its sample, this clone was seen once. The chain is built from TRBV21-1 and TRBJ2-3; no check of the table's D call, TRBD1, against the DNA was made. TRBV21-1 is designated a pseudogene. The CDR3 contains 12 residues. The CDR3, as DNA: TGTGCCAGCAGCAAAGATCAGGATACGCAGTATTTT. Translation gives CASSKDQDTQYF.

The gene calls are TRBV5-4 and TRBJ2-7; weak D call: TRBD2 (6 bases). CDR1 and CDR2 (germline): SGHNT, YYREEE (reference sequence). V shed 4 bases and J shed 2 bases, with 22 bases lying between them. The CDR3 is 17 amino acids. CDR3 residues: CASSHRTAGLAPYEQYF. The CDR3 bases are TGTGCCAGCAGCCATCGAACGGCGGGGTTAGCCCCCTACGAGCAGTACTTC.

This clone was counted once. The V and J genes are TRBV14 and TRBJ2-5, with D perhaps matching TRBD1 (6 bases). CDR1 is SGHDN and CDR2 is FVKESK in the germline V gene. Trimming took off 1 base at V and 2 bases at J, with 11 bases between the two ends. CDR3 length equals 15 residues. CDR3 in DNA: TGTGCCAGCAGCCAAGTTCTACAGGGACAAGAGACCCAGTACTTC. This sequence encodes CASSQVLQGQETQYF.

This clone was counted once. The genes are TRBV5-1 and TRBJ2-1, with 9 bases lining up with TRBD1. V lost 4 bases and J lost 4; bases outside the gene matches: 6. Looked up from germline, CDR1 is SGHRS and CDR2 is YFSETQ. The CDR3 is 15 residues long. The CDR3 is CASSPDRGWYNEQFF. The CDR3 DNA reads as TGCGCCAGCAGCCCGGACAGGGGCTGGTACAATGAGCAGTTCTTC.

The V call is TRBV7-9, the J call TRBJ1-6, with a possible D match to TRBD1 (6 bases). The CDR3 sequence is 17 residues long. The germline CDR1 and CDR2 sequences are SEHNR and FQNEAQ (reference sequence). V lost 2 bases to trimming and J lost 8 bases, with 19 bases between them. This CDR3 is CASSLRGARAGDSPLHF. DNA of the CDR3: TGTGCCAGCAGCTTAAGGGGGGCTCGGGCCGGTGATTCACCCCTCCACTTT. Filled out from reference TRBV7-9 and TRBJ1-6, the complete variable domain reads DTGVSQNPRHKITKRGQNVTFRCDPISEHNRLYWYRQTLGQGPEFLTYFQNEAQLEKSRLLSDRFSAERPKGSFSTLEIQRTEQGDSAMYLCASSLRGARAGDSPLHFGNGTRLTVT.

The genes are TRBV28 and TRBJ2-7, with 8 bases that match TRBD1. Germline-derived CDR1 and CDR2 are MDHEN and SYDVKM. This CDR3 contains 16 residues. Germline trimming cut 4 bases from V and 0 bases from J; bases unmatched to any gene: 8. For the CDR3, the DNA is TGTGCCAGCAGTTCTGCAGGGGGCGGGCTCTCCTACGAGCAGTACTTC. It yields the protein CASSSAGGGLSYEQYF.

This clone has just one count. V gene TRBV5-6 combines with J gene TRBJ2-7, with D hard to call. The CDR3 runs 14 residues. Per the germline V gene, CDR1 is SGHDT and CDR2 is YYEEEE. Trimming stripped 0 bases from V and 1 base from J, with 8 bases between. In DNA, the CDR3 is TGTGCCAGCAGCTTGGGTCAAACTTCCTACGAGCAGTACTTC. Its protein is CASSLGQTSYEQYF.

The chain combines TRBV5-1 with TRBJ1-6; TRBD1 agrees at 7 bases. Germline V lookup: CDR1 SGHRS, CDR2 YFSETQ. V trimming: 3 bases; J trimming: 5 bases; junction bases outside the gene matches: 2. The CDR3 spans 14 residues. CDR3 sequence reads: CASSWGTDNSPLHF. The CDR3 DNA reads as TGCGCCAGCAGCTGGGGGACAGATAATTCACCCCTCCACTTT. Full variable domain (rest looked up from reference TRBV5-1 and TRBJ1-6): KAGVTQTPRYLIKTRGQQVTLSCSPISGHRSVSWYQQTPGQGLQFLFEYFSETQRNKGNFPGRFSGRQFSNSRSEMNVSTLELGDSALYLCASSWGTDNSPLHFGNGTRLTVT.

The chain recombines TRBV3-1 (or the pseudogene TRBV3-2) with TRBJ1-1; D possibly corresponds to TRBD1 (6 bases). V was cut by 4 bases and J by 4 bases, with 10 bases left in between. Germline V gene data show CDR1 as LGHDT and CDR2 as YNNKEL (reference sequence). The CDR3 runs to 13 residues. CDR3 bases: TGTGCCAGCAGCCGTGAGGGGGGCACTGAAGCTTTCTTT. As protein: CASSREGGTEAFF.

The chain carries TRBV24-1 and TRBJ2-7; D is unresolved. The CDR3 runs 13 residues. Germline V gives CDR1 KGHDR, CDR2 SFDVKD. The ends were cut back, 0 bases at V and 5 bases at J, with 7 bases in the middle. CDR3 in amino acids: CATSDLPGNEQYF. For the CDR3, the DNA is TGTGCCACCAGTGATTTGCCTGGGAACGAGCAGTACTTC.

This chain uses TRBV4-3 with TRBJ2-7, with 8 positions matching TRBD1. This CDR3 comprises 18 residues. V shed 3 bases, J shed 0 bases, and the junction held 13 bases outside the gene matches. Germline CDR1 reads LGHNA; CDR2 reads YSLEER. The CDR3 sequence: CASSHGQPPGQVSYEQYF. For the CDR3, the DNA is TGCGCCAGCAGCCATGGCCAACCTCCGGGACAGGTCTCCTACGAGCAGTACTTC.

This chain links TRBV12-3 or TRBV12-4 with TRBJ1-6; no firm D call. The V end lost 0 bases, the J end lost 16 bases, and 13 bases lay between the germline ends. The CDR3 contains 13 residues. The CDR3 spells CASSLATPIGLHF. The DNA for the CDR3 is TGTGCCAGCAGTTTAGCTACACCCATCGGGCTCCACTTT.

This chain links TRBV6-5 with TRBJ1-6, with D possibly matching TRBD1 (5 bases). This CDR3 is built from 15 residues. The V gene's germline CDR1 is MNHEY and CDR2 SVGAGI. V was cut by 8 bases and J by 8 bases, with 19 bases left in between. CDR3 loop: CASGDPRVAYSPLHF. The CDR3 region has the DNA TGTGCCAGCGGGGACCCGAGGGTAGCCTATTCACCCCTCCACTTT.

V usage is TRBV4-1 and J usage is TRBJ1-6; a possible D gene is TRBD1 (5 bases). The CDR3 consists of 17 residues. With 1 base removed from V and 7 bases from J, the gap between germline ends came to 17 bases. Germline V CDR1 and CDR2: MGHRA, YSYEKL. The CDR3 DNA is TGCGCCAGCAGCCAAGGCCAAGTGGGGCGTCTCAATTCACCCCTCCACTTT. The encoded protein is CASSQGQVGRLNSPLHF.

The gene calls are TRBV2 and TRBJ2-7, with D perhaps matching TRBD2 (5 bases). CDR1 is SNHLY, CDR2 FYNNEI, per germline. The CDR3 sequence is 12 residues long. Trimming removed 5 bases at V and 3 bases at J, with 8 bases between. The CDR3 loop is CASSKGSYEQYF. CDR3 DNA sequence: TGTGCCAGCAGTAAAGGGAGCTACGAGCAGTACTTC.

The rearrangement links TRBV3-1 (or the pseudogene TRBV3-2) to TRBJ2-7; D gene uncertain. Germline V CDR1 and CDR2: LGHDT, YNNKEL (reference sequence). The CDR3 length is 12 residues. The V and J ends lost 3 bases and 6 bases respectively, with 9 bases between them. The CDR3 sequence is CASSHPGLEQYF. As DNA, the CDR3 is TGTGCCAGCAGCCATCCAGGCCTCGAGCAGTACTTC.

The rearrangement joins TRBV5-1 to TRBJ1-1, with a weak D call TRBD1 (6 bases). The V and J ends lost 1 base and 7 bases respectively, with 11 bases between them. The CDR3 consists of 13 residues. Looked up from germline, CDR1 is SGHRS and CDR2 is YFSETQ. This CDR3 is CASSLQGRLEAFF. The CDR3 bases are TGCGCCAGCAGCTTGCAGGGGAGACTTGAAGCTTTCTTT. The full variable domain, with the rest looked up from reference TRBV5-1 and TRBJ1-1, is KAGVTQTPRYLIKTRGQQVTLSCSPISGHRSVSWYQQTPGQGLQFLFEYFSETQRNKGNFPGRFSGRQFSNSRSEMNVSTLELGDSALYLCASSLQGRLEAFFGQGTRLTVV.

The rearrangement joins TRBV5-1 to TRBJ2-7; TRBD1 aligns across 9 bases. CDR1 SGHRS and CDR2 YFSETQ come from the germline V gene. CDR3 length: 15 amino acids. J lost 5 bases, V lost 3 bases, and 9 bases had no gene match. The CDR3 bases are TGCGCCAGCAGCTCGTACGGGGGACAGGGAGACGAGCAGTACTTC. It yields the protein CASSSYGGQGDEQYF.

This chain connects TRBV28 to TRBJ2-7, with 8 nucleotides matching TRBD2. The CDR3 runs 16 residues. Germline assignment: CDR1 MDHEN and CDR2 SYDVKM. V lost 2 bases to trimming and J lost 4 bases; unmatched junction nucleotides: 10. CDR3 amino acids: CASSLKSSAGGYEQYF. CDR3 in DNA: TGTGCCAGCAGTTTAAAATCCTCCGCGGGGGGATACGAGCAGTACTTC.

This chain uses TRBV7-6 with TRBJ2-7; 10 bases are shared with TRBD1. The CDR3 is 15 amino acids. CDR1 SGHVS and CDR2 FNYEAQ come from the germline V gene. After removal of 5 bases from V and 2 bases from J, the junction contained 6 bases not matched to a gene. The CDR3 nucleotides read TGTGCCAGCAGCGCCGGGACAGGGGTAACCTACGAGCAGTACTTC. It codes for CASSAGTGVTYEQYF.

CDR3 DNA sequence: TGTGCCACCAGTGATGGGATAACCGGGGAGCTGTTTTTT. Protein sequence: CATSDGITGELFF. This chain uses TRBV24-1 with TRBJ2-2; D is uncertain. The CDR3 extends over 13 amino acids. Germline assignment: CDR1 KGHDR and CDR2 SFDVKD. V was trimmed by 3 bases and J by 5 bases, leaving 6 bases between them.

Comments on this clone: The junction shows a germline mismatch at one end, possibly a read error. The rearrangement joins TRBV7-2 to TRBJ2-7, with a possible D match to TRBD2 (5 bases). Germline V gene data show CDR1 as SGHTA and CDR2 as FQGNSA. This CDR3 is built from 15 residues. CDR3 protein: CASSLAPPVTYEQYF. CDR3 DNA: TGTGCCAGCAGCCTAGCTCCGCCGGTAACCTACGAGCAGTACTTC.

The chain couples TRBV24-1 to TRBJ2-2; D is possibly TRBD2 (6 bases). Trimming removed 3 bases from V and 5 bases from J, with 15 bases in between. Germline values: CDR1 KGHDR, CDR2 SFDVKD. This CDR3 has 16 residues. The CDR3 region has the DNA TGTGCCACCAGTGATACCGGGACGGGGGTAACCGGGGAGCTGTTTTTT. Amino acid sequence: CATSDTGTGVTGELFF.

This chain links TRBV6-5 with TRBJ1-5, with a weak D call TRBD1 (6 bases). The CDR3 runs 14 residues. Germline CDR1 reads MNHEY; CDR2 reads SVGAGI. V lost 0 bases, J lost 7 bases, and 10 bases lay in between. Here the CDR3 reads CASSYSYRDQPQHF. CDR3 bases: TGTGCCAGCAGTTACTCATACAGGGACCAGCCCCAGCATTTT.

The chain employs TRBV7-3 and TRBJ1-2; the D gene is possibly TRBD1 (5 bases). Trimming left V 5 bases short and J 1 base short, with 8 bases between. The CDR3 contains 13 residues. CDR1 and CDR2 (germline): SGHTA, FQGTGA. CDR3 sequence: CASSPDSNYGYTF. The CDR3 DNA reads as TGTGCCAGCAGCCCCGACAGTAACTATGGCTACACCTTC.

The rearrangement uses TRBV10-3 and TRBJ1-1, with a tentative D call TRBD1 (5 bases). CDR1 and CDR2 from the germline V gene are ENHRY and SYGVKD. V gave up 8 bases and J gave up 4 bases, with 14 bases separating them. CDR3 size: 13 residues. The CDR3 here is CAIRDEGVTEAFF. The CDR3 DNA is TGTGCCATCCGGGACGAGGGTGTCACTGAAGCTTTCTTT.

The rearrangement uses TRBV7-2 and TRBJ1-5; weak D call: TRBD1 (6 bases). The CDR3 spans 16 residues. The V end lost 0 bases, the J end lost 3 bases, and 12 bases lay between the germline ends. Germline CDR1 SGHTA, CDR2 FQGNSA. The CDR3 spells CASSLAEGEYNQPQHF. Here the CDR3 DNA reads TGTGCCAGCAGCTTAGCGGAGGGGGAATACAATCAGCCCCAGCATTTT.